One and the same sample provided the 15 T cell receptor beta chains below, sequenced in a study of blood T cells in healthy people across ages. It was with a sample-barcoded 5' primer and a J-beta primer mix that a second PCR of roughly 7 to 12 cycles was run. From the 5' RACE reads, TCRdb called clonotypes with MiXCR, one entry per CDR3 protein. The sample comprises about 580,000 distinct CDR3 sequences, around half of which are singletons, and approximately 23% rests with the top ten. Source material: blood. These receptors were collected from a man older than 75 in good health.

This clonotype was seen more than once but under ten times. The chain combines TRBV7-9 with TRBJ1-2; unclear D gene. The V end was cut by 5 bases, the J end by 3 bases, with 16 bases between. CDR3 size: 15 residues. Germline loops: CDR1 SEHNR, CDR2 FQNEAQ (reference sequence). CDR3 bases: TGTGCCAGCAGCCCACCAGGACTGTGGGACTATGGCTACACCTTC. This codes for CASSPPGLWDYGYTF.

This clonotype was found a few times. This chain links TRBV4-1 with TRBJ2-3; either TRBD1 or TRBD2 may fit D (5 bases each). Per the germline V gene, CDR1 is MGHRA and CDR2 is YSYEKL. This CDR3 region has 16 residues. The V gene lost 0 bases and the J gene lost 0 bases, with 10 bases spanning the gap. The CDR3 protein is CASSQDWRTSTDTQYF. CDR3 DNA sequence: TGCGCCAGCAGCCAAGATTGGAGGACAAGCACAGATACGCAGTATTTT.

This chain connects TRBV3-1 to TRBJ2-3; D is unclear. This CDR3 is built from 12 residues. Germline-derived CDR1 and CDR2 are LGHDT and YNNKEL (reference sequence). V gave up 1 base and J gave up 7 bases, with 6 bases separating them. Written as DNA, the CDR3 is TGTGCCAGCAGCCAAGGGGCGAATACGCAGTATTTT. Translation: CASSQGANTQYF.

This clonotype turned up a few times. V usage is TRBV7-9 and J usage is TRBJ2-1; TRBD1 or TRBD2 may be the D gene (5 bases each). This CDR3 comprises 15 residues. CDR1 and CDR2 (germline): SEHNR, FQNEAQ (reference sequence). Trimming removed 7 bases from V and 0 bases from J, with 13 bases in between. The CDR3 loop reads CASNQDTSSYNEQFF. DNA for the CDR3: TGTGCCAGCAACCAGGACACTAGCTCCTACAATGAGCAGTTCTTC.

This clonotype was seen more than once but under ten times. V is TRBV7-2 and J is TRBJ2-7, with D hard to call. The V end was cut by 3 bases, the J end by 4 bases, with 1 base between. The CDR3 contains 10 residues. Germline V gene lookup returns CDR1 SGHTA and CDR2 FQGNSA. The CDR3 reads CASSFYEQYF. The DNA for the CDR3 is TGTGCCAGCAGCTTTTACGAGCAGTACTTC.

The chain has TRBV20-1 and TRBJ2-4, with D possibly TRBD2 on 6 matching bases. Trimming stripped 1 base from V and 3 bases from J, with 13 bases between. The CDR3 is made up of 15 amino acids. CDR1 DFQATT and CDR2 SNEGSKA come from the germline V gene (reference sequence). CDR3 sequence: CSARAEGILKNIQYF. CDR3 nucleotide sequence: TGCAGTGCTAGAGCGGAGGGGATCCTCAAAAACATTCAGTACTTC.

This clonotype came up a few times. This chain uses TRBV6-1 with TRBJ1-5; possibly TRBD1 for D (5 bases). Between the trimmed V and J ends, which lost 5 bases and 7 bases, there was a span of 12 bases. Germline-derived CDR1 and CDR2 are MNHNS and SASEGT. The length of the CDR3 is 13 residues. CDR3 in amino acids: CASSFTGEQPQHF. CDR3 coding DNA: TGTGCCAGCAGTTTTACGGGGGAACAGCCCCAGCATTTT.

This chain joins TRBV7-2 and TRBJ2-1; TRBD2 is a possible D gene (7 bases). This CDR3 spans 14 amino acids. With 6 bases removed from V and 7 bases from J, the gap between germline ends came to 16 bases. Germline V gives CDR1 SGHTA, CDR2 FQGNSA. Here the CDR3 DNA reads TGTGCCAGCAGGCGGGGGCTGGCGAATAATGAGCAGTTCTTC. It encodes CASRRGLANNEQFF.

This clonotype showed up just a few times. The chain links TRBV12-3 or TRBV12-4 to TRBJ2-3, with 7 positions matching TRBD1. This CDR3 region has 12 residues. The junction had 8 bases not matched to a gene; V was cut back by 6 bases and J by 11 bases. This CDR3 is CASSRGGQRQYF. CDR3 in DNA: TGTGCCAGCAGCCGAGGGGGACAGAGGCAGTATTTT.

The V and J genes are TRBV24-1 and TRBJ2-5, with a possible D match to TRBD1 (8 bases). The assigned J gene may be wrong: the sequence end matches TRBJ2-7 better. The CDR3 is made up of 16 amino acids. Germline CDR1 and CDR2: KGHDR and SFDVKD. CDR3 sequence reads: CATSDDRGGRGHEQYF. The DNA of the CDR3 is TGTGCCACCAGTGATGACAGGGGCGGGAGAGGCCACGAGCAGTACTTC.

This clonotype occurred a few times. The rearrangement links TRBV2 to TRBJ2-5; either TRBD1 or TRBD2 may supply D (6 bases each). From germline, CDR1 is SNHLY and CDR2 FYNNEI. Trimming stripped 7 bases from V and 5 bases from J, with 14 bases between. This CDR3 has 13 amino acids. In DNA, the CDR3 is TGTGCCAGCACGGAGGGGGGTGCGGAGACCCAGTACTTC. It is translated as CASTEGGAETQYF.

V and J are TRBV6-6 and TRBJ1-3, with D unclear. The CDR3 contains 13 residues. The V gene lost 4 bases and the J gene lost 3 bases, with 7 bases spanning the gap. Germline lookup yields CDR1 MNHNY and CDR2 SVGAGI (reference sequence). In DNA, the CDR3 is TGTGCCAGCAGTTCCCTTAGTGGAAACACCATATATTTT. Protein: CASSSLSGNTIYF.

The chain recombines TRBV20-1 with TRBJ2-3; D remains unclear. Trimming took 4 bases from V and 5 from J, leaving 10 bases between them. The V gene's germline CDR1 is DFQATT and CDR2 SNEGSKA (reference sequence). This CDR3 is 12 amino acids long. In nucleotides, the CDR3 is TGCAGTGCTACCGGAGTGGTAGATACGCAGTATTTT. Its translation is CSATGVVDTQYF.

This clonotype was observed a few times. The rearrangement uses TRBV9 and TRBJ2-7; 8 positions agree with TRBD1. Per germline, CDR1 SGDLS and CDR2 YYNGEE. This CDR3 spans 14 amino acids. Unmatched junction bases numbered 3, after V lost 3 bases and J lost 1 base. The CDR3 loop reads CASSADRVSYEQYF. The CDR3 region has the DNA TGTGCCAGCAGCGCGGACAGGGTTTCCTACGAGCAGTACTTC.

This clonotype was observed a single time. J is TRBJ2-7 and V is TRBV9, with TRBD2 identical over 11 bases. J lost 0 bases, V lost 6 bases, and 8 bases had no gene match. The CDR3 is made up of 16 amino acids. CDR1 and CDR2 from the germline V gene are SGDLS and YYNGEE. CDR3 DNA sequence: TGTGCCAGCAACAAAACTAGCGGGGGATACTCCTACGAGCAGTACTTC. Translated: CASNKTSGGYSYEQYF.